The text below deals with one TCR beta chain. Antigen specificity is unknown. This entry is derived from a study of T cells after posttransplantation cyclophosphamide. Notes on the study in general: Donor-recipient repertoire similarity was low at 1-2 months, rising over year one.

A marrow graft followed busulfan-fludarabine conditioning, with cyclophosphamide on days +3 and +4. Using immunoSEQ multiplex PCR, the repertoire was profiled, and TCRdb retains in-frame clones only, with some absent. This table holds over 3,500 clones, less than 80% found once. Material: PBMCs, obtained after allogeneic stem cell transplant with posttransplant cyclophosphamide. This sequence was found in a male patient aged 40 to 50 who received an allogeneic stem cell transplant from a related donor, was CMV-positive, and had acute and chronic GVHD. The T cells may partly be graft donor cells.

The CDR3 DNA follows: TGTGCCAGCAGCTTAGGGACTAGCGGAGTCTACAATGAGCAGTTCTTC. It specifies CASSLGTSGVYNEQFF. The rearrangement joins TRBV11-3 to TRBJ2-1; 10 bases are a match to TRBD2. Losses at the gene ends were 1 base for V and 3 bases for J; bases not matched to a gene: 3. The CDR3 extends over 16 amino acids. Germline V gene data show CDR1 as SGHNT and CDR2 as YENEEA.